This passage covers 30 T cell receptor beta chains from one sample sequenced in a study of cytotoxic CD8 clonotypes in ibrutinib-treated CLL. Only in-frame clones appear in the TCRdb table, and some are missing; sequencing was by immunoSEQ multiplex PCR. The sample holds over 95,000 clones, roughly 57% seen once. The sequencing here drew on PBMCs, taken after 24 months of ibrutinib treatment. These TCRs come from a human donor with chronic lymphocytic leukemia.

This clone was detected only a few times. The gene calls are TRBV7-3 and TRBJ2-6; a weak D match, TRBD1 (6 bases). In germline, CDR1 is SGHTA, CDR2 FQGTGA. This CDR3 contains 18 residues. The V end was cut by 4 bases, the J end by 3 bases, with 19 bases between. The CDR3 DNA reads TGTGCCAGCAGCTCCCCCCTAGGACAGCCTAATGGGGCCAACGTCCTGACTTTC. Protein product: CASSSPLGQPNGANVLTF.

There are a few counts of this clone. This chain connects TRBV4-1 to TRBJ2-7, with no clear D. CDR1 MGHRA and CDR2 YSYEKL come from the germline V gene. The CDR3 has 13 amino acids. Trimming took off 5 bases at V and 2 bases at J, with 10 bases between the two ends. CDR3 in amino acids: CASSSGLTYEQYF. As DNA, the CDR3 is TGCGCCAGCAGCTCCGGGCTCACCTACGAGCAGTACTTC.

The V call is TRBV6-1, the J call TRBJ2-7; 7 positions agree with TRBD1. The ends lost 8 bases at V and 5 bases at J; junction bases unmatched: 9. The germline gives CDR1 MNHNS, CDR2 SASEGT. The CDR3 has 13 residues. CDR3 nucleotides: TGTGCCAGCCTCCGACAGGGTGGCCACGAGCAGTACTTC. Protein: CASLRQGGHEQYF.

This clone was observed a few times. The genes are TRBV30 and TRBJ1-1; D remains unclear. Trimming took off 2 bases at V and 6 bases at J, with 4 bases between the two ends. The CDR3 loop spans 10 amino acids. Germline CDR1 GTSNPN, CDR2 SVGIG (reference sequence). The CDR3 is CAWSKAEAFF. The CDR3 DNA reads as TGTGCCTGGAGTAAAGCTGAAGCTTTCTTT.

For this clone: A junction end diverges from the germline sequence, so it may reflect a read error. The rearrangement uses TRBV11-3 and TRBJ2-7; D gene unclear. The length of the CDR3 is 14 residues. Germline-derived CDR1 and CDR2 are SGHNT and YENEEA. The CDR3 loop is CASSVDSITYEQYF. CDR3 in DNA: TGTGCCAGCAGCGTAGACTCTATAACCTACGAGCAGTACTTC.

This clone was observed a few times. V gene TRBV25-1 combines with J gene TRBJ1-2; D is perhaps TRBD1 (5 bases). Trimming cost V 4 bases and J 8 bases, with 17 bases left between them. Germline CDR1 reads MGHDK; CDR2 reads SYGVNS. This CDR3 comprises 14 residues. For the CDR3, the DNA is TGTGCCAGCAGTGGGCTTAAAGGGGCTGGAGGCTACACCTTC. Translating gives CASSGLKGAGGYTF.

This chain links TRBV25-1 with TRBJ2-3; 9 bases agree with TRBD2. The CDR3 length is 17 residues. J lost 2 bases, V lost 7 bases, and 13 bases had no gene match. Per germline, CDR1 MGHDK and CDR2 SYGVNS. CDR3 coding DNA: TGTGCCAGCAAAGGCGGGCGGGAGGGCGTCTCCACAGATACGCAGTATTTT. It yields the protein CASKGGREGVSTDTQYF.

In DNA form, the CDR3 reads TGTGCCAGCAGCTTGGGGTTCGGCGGGAAAGAGACCCAGTACTTC. Translating it yields CASSLGFGGKETQYF. J is TRBJ2-5 and V is TRBV11-2; a weak D match, TRBD2 (6 bases). The CDR3 has 15 amino acids. Germline CDR1 SGHAT, CDR2 FQNNGV. The germline V and J ends were trimmed by 3 bases and 3 bases, with 14 bases remaining between them. Complete variable domain (other parts from reference TRBV11-2 and TRBJ2-5): EAGVAQSPRYKIIEKRQSVAFWCNPISGHATLYWYQQILGQGPKLLIQFQNNGVVDDSQLPKDRFSAERLKGVDSTLKIQPAKLEDSAVYLCASSLGFGGKETQYFGPGTRLLVL.

This chain links TRBV18 with TRBJ2-7; 7 positions agree with TRBD1. This CDR3 has 13 amino acids. With V trimmed by 1 base and J by 7 bases, 4 bases remained unmatched. The germline gives CDR1 KGHSH, CDR2 LQKENI. This chain's CDR3 is CASSPHTGAEQYF. For the CDR3, the DNA is TGTGCCAGCTCACCACATACAGGGGCAGAGCAGTACTTC.

This clone showed up just a few times. The V call is TRBV27, the J call TRBJ1-2; D is ambiguous. The CDR3 loop spans 12 amino acids. Trimming removed 6 bases at V and 8 bases at J, with 13 bases between. CDR1 is MNHEY and CDR2 is SMNVEV in the germline V gene (reference sequence). CDR3 DNA: TGTGCCAGCAGAACTTCAGGAGAAGGCTACACCTTC. Its translation: CASRTSGEGYTF.

This clone has just one count. J is TRBJ1-5 and V is TRBV28; no clear D. The CDR3 consists of 15 residues. V was trimmed by 3 bases and J by 4 bases, leaving 13 bases between them. CDR1 MDHEN and CDR2 SYDVKM come from the germline V gene. This CDR3 reads CASSFVTDRNQPQHF. The CDR3 DNA reads as TGTGCCAGCAGTTTCGTGACGGATAGAAATCAGCCCCAGCATTTT.

The gene calls are TRBV6-6 and TRBJ2-7; D not resolved. V lost 2 bases, J lost 3 bases, and 8 bases lay in between. This CDR3 has 13 residues. CDR1 MNHNY and CDR2 SVGAGI come from the germline V gene (reference sequence). For the CDR3, the DNA is TGTGCCAGCAGTTACGGCAGATACTACGAGCAGTACTTC. It is translated as CASSYGRYYEQYF.

The chain has TRBV4-1 and TRBJ1-2; D is perhaps TRBD1 (5 bases). The CDR3 spans 13 residues. The V end lost 3 bases, the J end lost 6 bases, and 11 bases lay between the germline ends. Germline V gene lookup returns CDR1 MGHRA and CDR2 YSYEKL. Here the CDR3 DNA reads TGCGCCAGCAGCCAGGAGGGGCTTCATGGCTACACCTTC. It encodes CASSQEGLHGYTF.

The genes are TRBV5-8 and TRBJ1-1; D perhaps matches TRBD1 (6 bases). With 5 bases removed from V and 0 bases from J, the gap between germline ends came to 11 bases. Germline CDR1 is SGHTS and CDR2 is YDEGEE. CDR3 length equals 14 residues. CDR3 DNA sequence: TGTGCCAGCAGACGGGGGCAGTTGAACACTGAAGCTTTCTTT. It translates to CASRRGQLNTEAFF.

This chain joins TRBV15 and TRBJ2-1; D not certain. CDR1 LNHNV and CDR2 YYDKDF come from the germline V gene (reference sequence). V gave up 1 base and J gave up 8 bases, with 12 bases separating them. The CDR3 extends over 14 amino acids. The CDR3: CATSRGLVIDEQFF. In DNA, the CDR3 is TGTGCCACCAGCAGAGGCCTAGTTATCGATGAGCAGTTCTTC.

This clone was observed a single time. This chain links TRBV7-2 with TRBJ1-3, with 8 bases lining up with TRBD1. This CDR3 has 14 residues. Germline loops: CDR1 SGHTA, CDR2 FQGNSA. The V gene end was trimmed by 4 bases and the J gene end by 3 bases; junction bases not matched to a gene: 2. CDR3 in DNA: TGTGCCAGCAGCTCGGGACAGGTTGGAAACACCATATATTTT. Translated: CASSSGQVGNTIYF.

The V gene is TRBV19, the J gene TRBJ1-1, with 9 nucleotides matching TRBD1. This CDR3 region has 13 residues. V trimming: 5 bases; J trimming: 6 bases; junction bases outside the gene matches: 4. Germline CDR1 is LNHDA and CDR2 is SQIVND (reference sequence). The CDR3 sequence is CASSSRTGAEAFF. Here the CDR3 DNA reads TGTGCCAGTAGTTCCCGGACAGGGGCTGAAGCTTTCTTT.

This rearrangement joins TRBV6-1 to TRBJ2-2; perhaps TRBD1 as D (6 bases). In germline, CDR1 is MNHNS, CDR2 SASEGT. The V end was cut by 3 bases, the J end by 8 bases, with 10 bases between. The CDR3 extends over 13 amino acids. The CDR3 nucleotides are TGTGCCAGCAGTGATTGGGGGCAGGGGGAGCTGTTTTTT. It codes for CASSDWGQGELFF.

This clone rates as medium-sized. The same CDR3 also results from other DNA sequences found in this sample. This chain connects TRBV5-1 to TRBJ2-7; D might be TRBD1 (6 bases). The CDR3 runs to 13 residues. The V and J ends lost 4 bases and 2 bases respectively, with 10 bases between them. The germline V gene has CDR1 SGHRS and CDR2 YFSETQ. The CDR3 nucleotides are TGCGCCAGCAGCCTGGACAGTACCTACGAGCAGTACTTC. Its translation: CASSLDSTYEQYF. The variable domain in full, completed from reference TRBV5-1 and TRBJ2-7, reads KAGVTQTPRYLIKTRGQQVTLSCSPISGHRSVSWYQQTPGQGLQFLFEYFSETQRNKGNFPGRFSGRQFSNSRSEMNVSTLELGDSALYLCASSLDSTYEQYFGPGTRLTVT.

This clone appeared once. J is TRBJ2-5 and V is TRBV18; 7 bases agree with TRBD1. V was clipped by 5 bases and J by 1 base; unmatched bases: 7. The germline V gene has CDR1 KGHSH and CDR2 LQKENI. The CDR3 has 15 amino acids. The CDR3 spells CASSDFGTAQETQYF. CDR3 coding DNA: TGTGCCAGCTCAGACTTCGGGACAGCCCAAGAGACCCAGTACTTC.

This clone was seen a few times. The rearrangement joins TRBV11-2 to TRBJ1-6; D unclear. Looked up from germline, CDR1 is SGHAT and CDR2 is FQNNGV. This CDR3 contains 13 residues. The V gene lost 5 bases and the J gene lost 5 bases, with 7 bases spanning the gap. The CDR3 loop is CASSPTDNSPLHF. For the CDR3, the DNA is TGTGCCAGCAGCCCCACAGATAATTCACCCCTCCACTTT.

This chain joins TRBV5-1 and TRBJ1-5; weak D call: TRBD1 (5 bases). This CDR3 contains 14 residues. Germline loops: CDR1 SGHRS, CDR2 YFSETQ. V lost 0 bases to trimming and J lost 6 bases, with 10 bases between them. The CDR3 nucleotides are TGCGCCAGCAGCTTGGAGTCAGGGAGTCAGCCCCAGCATTTT. It encodes CASSLESGSQPQHF.

This clone has only a few counts. The chain couples TRBV7-6 to TRBJ2-1, with TRBD2 matching over 8 bases. CDR1 is SGHVS, CDR2 FNYEAQ, per germline. CDR3 length: 13 amino acids. V gave up 5 bases and J gave up 9 bases; unmatched junction bases: 6. CDR3 sequence: CASSGGTSSEQFF. The CDR3 bases are TGTGCCAGCAGCGGGGGGACTAGTTCTGAGCAGTTCTTC.

The rearrangement links TRBV7-2 to TRBJ1-5, with TRBD1 matching over 7 bases. CDR3 length equals 18 residues. Germline CDR1 and CDR2: SGHTA and FQGNSA. Trimming took 3 bases from V and 7 from J; bases not matched to a gene: 18. The chain's CDR3 is CASSFSGQLGYSGQPQHF. The CDR3 DNA reads as TGTGCCAGCAGCTTTTCGGGACAGCTGGGGTATTCAGGGCAGCCCCAGCATTTT.

The chain carries TRBV6-5 and TRBJ1-1, with D unresolved. The V end was cut by 7 bases, the J end by 0 bases, with 9 bases between. The CDR3 runs to 13 residues. Germline-derived CDR1 and CDR2 are MNHEY and SVGAGI. This CDR3 is CASNLRVNTEAFF. CDR3 nucleotides: TGTGCCAGCAATCTTAGGGTGAACACTGAAGCTTTCTTT.

This clone has a handful of counts. J is TRBJ2-5 and V is TRBV20-1; possibly TRBD1 for D (5 bases). The CDR3 is 11 residues long. The ends were cut back, 5 bases at V and 10 bases at J, with 14 bases in the middle. Germline assignment: CDR1 DFQATT and CDR2 SNEGSKA (reference sequence). This CDR3 is CSAGQLGIQYF. In nucleotides, the CDR3 is TGCAGTGCTGGACAACTTGGTATCCAGTACTTC.

This clone was seen at least ten times. This rearrangement joins TRBV9 to TRBJ1-4, with a possible D match to TRBD1 (6 bases). The length of the CDR3 is 15 residues. V shed 4 bases and J shed 9 bases, with 19 bases lying between them. CDR1 is SGDLS, CDR2 YYNGEE, per germline. This CDR3 reads CASSPGMAGGQKLFF. The DNA of the CDR3 is TGTGCCAGCAGCCCGGGAATGGCGGGGGGCCAAAAACTGTTTTTT.

The chain combines TRBV7-2 with TRBJ2-2; D unresolved. CDR1 SGHTA and CDR2 FQGNSA come from the germline V gene. The V gene lost 3 bases and the J gene lost 1 base, with 12 bases spanning the gap. The CDR3 contains 16 residues. The CDR3 DNA follows: TGTGCCAGCAGCTTGCGCGCAATTGGGAACACCGGGGAGCTGTTTTTT. Residues: CASSLRAIGNTGELFF.

The gene calls are TRBV5-1 and TRBJ2-1; TRBD1 aligns across 8 bases. This CDR3 is built from 16 residues. Germline assignment: CDR1 SGHRS and CDR2 YFSETQ. V trimming: 0 bases; J trimming: 3 bases; junction bases outside the gene matches: 5. In DNA, the CDR3 is TGCGCCAGCAGCTTGGCCTCAGGGGGCATCTACAATGAGCAGTTCTTC. Translation: CASSLASGGIYNEQFF.

CDR3 residues: CASSRTGGYEQYF. CDR3 nucleotides: TGTGCCAGCAGCCGGACAGGGGGTTACGAGCAGTACTTC. The chain employs TRBV7-6 and TRBJ2-7, with 10 positions matching TRBD1. The germline V gene has CDR1 SGHVS and CDR2 FNYEAQ. CDR3 length equals 13 residues. After removal of 5 bases from V and 4 bases from J, the junction contained 2 bases not matched to a gene.